The sequence of this T cell receptor (beta chain) was determined in a study of CD8+ T cells in alopecia areata. Regarding this clone: As yet, its antigen is unknown.

Looked up from germline, CDR1 is MNHNY and CDR2 is SVGAGI (reference sequence). The CDR3 consists of 16 residues. Trimming shortened V by 6 bases and J by 0 bases, and 17 bases separated the two germline ends. The sequencing template was cDNA reverse transcribed from extracted RNA. Profiling relied on immunoSEQ multiplex PCR, and the TCRdb table lists in-frame clones only, not all of them. The sample includes around 13,000 clones, approximately 67% seen only once; the top ten take approximately 6.5%. Whole-study results and caveats: Just one nonresponder means the tie between baseline CD8+ expansion and response stays uncertain. The study found tofacitinib significantly decreased scalp clonality and expanded CD8+ clones among the top 100.

The treatment is: oral pan-JAK inhibitor, 5-10 mg twice daily. Collection of lesional scalp punch biopsies and peripheral blood was performed in alopecia areata patients. This TCR derives from a human donor with alopecia areata. The sample in question was skin, obtained at week 4, from a patient treated with tofacitinib. This sequence joins TRBV6-6 and TRBJ1-1, with a possible D match to TRBD1 (5 bases). In nucleotides, the CDR3 is TGTGCCAGCAGCTACGGCGAATGGGGGATGAACACTGAAGCTTTCTTT. Its protein product is CASSYGEWGMNTEAFF.